This TCR beta chain was sequenced in a study of memory CD4+ T cells and cytomegalovirus serostatus. The sort gate was single viable CD3+CD4+CD8-CD45RO+ cells for memory CD4+ T cells. This clone was seen only a few times. In germline, CDR1 is MNHNS, CDR2 SASEGT. Trimming cost V 1 base and J 13 bases; bases outside gene matches: 2. The CDR3 covers 11 residues. TCRdb's copy holds only in-frame clones and misses some; the assay was immunoSEQ multiplex PCR. The data contain tens of thousands of clones, approximately 79% of them singletons. The chain uses TRBV6-1 and TRBJ2-7; 9 positions match TRBD1. Sample: memory CD4+ T cells from blood. The origin of this receptor is an adult in good health and CMV-seronegative. CDR3 bases: TGTGCCAGCAGTGAAGGGACAGGGGTCTACTTC. Residues: CASSEGTGVYF.